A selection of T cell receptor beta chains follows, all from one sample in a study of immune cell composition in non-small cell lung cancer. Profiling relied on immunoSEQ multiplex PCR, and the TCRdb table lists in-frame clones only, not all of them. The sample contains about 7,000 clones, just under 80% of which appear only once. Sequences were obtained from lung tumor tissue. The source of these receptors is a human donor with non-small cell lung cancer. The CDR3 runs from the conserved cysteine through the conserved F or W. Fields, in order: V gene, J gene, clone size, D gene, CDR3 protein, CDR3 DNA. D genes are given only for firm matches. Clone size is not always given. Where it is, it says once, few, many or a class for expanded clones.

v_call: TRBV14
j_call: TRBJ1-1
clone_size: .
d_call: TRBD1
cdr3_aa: CASSRLTGTMNTEAFF
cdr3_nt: TGTGCCAGCAGCCGATTGACAGGGACCATGAACACTGAAGCTTTCTTT

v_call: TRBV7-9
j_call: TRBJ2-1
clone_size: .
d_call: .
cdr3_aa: CASSSQTEEFF
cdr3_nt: TGTGCCAGCAGCTCCCAGACAGAGGAGTTCTTC

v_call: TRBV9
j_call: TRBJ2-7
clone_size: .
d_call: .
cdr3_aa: CASSDEIRGNHYEQYF
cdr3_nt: TGTGCCAGCAGCGATGAGATAAGGGGAAACCACTACGAGCAGTACTTC

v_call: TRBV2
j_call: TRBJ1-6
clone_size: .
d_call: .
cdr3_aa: CASSGLGARSPLHF
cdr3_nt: TGTGCCAGCAGTGGTTTGGGGGCGAGATCACCCCTCCACTTT

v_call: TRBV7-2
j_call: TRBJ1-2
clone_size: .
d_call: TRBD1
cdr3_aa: CASSPQGGSGGYTF
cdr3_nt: TGTGCCAGCAGCCCCCAGGGGGGTTCTGGTGGCTACACCTTC

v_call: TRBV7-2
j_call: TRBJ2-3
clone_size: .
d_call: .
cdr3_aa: CASSPRTIGSTDTQYF
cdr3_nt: TGTGCCAGCAGCCCGCGGACTATCGGTAGCACAGATACGCAGTATTTT

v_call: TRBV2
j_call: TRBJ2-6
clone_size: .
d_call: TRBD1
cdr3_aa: CASDRAGGANVLTF
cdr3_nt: TGTGCCAGCGACAGGGCAGGAGGGGCCAACGTCCTGACTTTC

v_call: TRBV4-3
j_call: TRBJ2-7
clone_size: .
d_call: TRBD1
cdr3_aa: CASSTRQGGSYEQYF
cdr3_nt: TGCGCCAGCAGCACCCGACAGGGCGGTTCCTACGAGCAGTACTTC

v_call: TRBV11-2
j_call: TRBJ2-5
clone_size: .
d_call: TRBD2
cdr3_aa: CASSFMTRGDVETQYF
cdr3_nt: TGTGCCAGCAGCTTCATGACGCGGGGGGACGTAGAGACCCAGTACTTC

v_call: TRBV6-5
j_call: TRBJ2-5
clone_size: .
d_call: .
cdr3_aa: CASSAGRSGQYF
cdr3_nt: TGTGCCAGCAGTGCAGGACGTTCGGGGCAGTACTTC

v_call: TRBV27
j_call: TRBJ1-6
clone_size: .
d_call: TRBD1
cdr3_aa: CASSPAGTGAFNSPLHF
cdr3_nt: TGTGCCAGCAGCCCAGCGGGGACAGGGGCATTCAATTCACCCCTCCACTTT

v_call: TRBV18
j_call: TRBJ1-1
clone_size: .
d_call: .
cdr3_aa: CASSPTRGTEAFF
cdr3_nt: TGTGCCAGCTCACCGACCCGGGGGACTGAAGCTTTCTTT

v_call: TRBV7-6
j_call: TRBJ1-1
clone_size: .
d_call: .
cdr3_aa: CASSLGYRQEAFF
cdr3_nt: TGTGCCAGCAGCTTAGGGTATAGACAGGAAGCTTTCTTT

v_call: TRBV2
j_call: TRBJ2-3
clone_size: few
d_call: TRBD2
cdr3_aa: CASSPTSGRAGDTQYF
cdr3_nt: TGTGCCAGCAGCCCGACTAGCGGGAGGGCCGGAGATACGCAGTATTTT

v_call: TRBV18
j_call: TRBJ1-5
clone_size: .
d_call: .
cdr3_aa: CASSPRQVRNSNQPQHF
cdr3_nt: TGTGCCAGCTCACCAAGGCAGGTCAGAAATAGCAATCAGCCCCAGCATTTT

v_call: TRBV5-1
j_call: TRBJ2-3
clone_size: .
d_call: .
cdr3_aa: CASSLTAITDTQYF
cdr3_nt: TGCGCCAGCAGCTTGACAGCAATCACAGATACGCAGTATTTT

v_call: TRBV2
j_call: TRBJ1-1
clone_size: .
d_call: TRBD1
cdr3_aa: CASRHGQGMMNTEAFF
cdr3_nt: TGTGCCAGCAGACATGGACAGGGGATGATGAACACTGAAGCTTTCTTT

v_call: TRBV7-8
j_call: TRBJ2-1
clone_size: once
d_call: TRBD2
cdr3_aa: CASSSSASGGAYNEQFF
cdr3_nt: TGTGCCAGCAGCTCGTCCGCTAGCGGGGGGGCCTACAATGAGCAGTTCTTC

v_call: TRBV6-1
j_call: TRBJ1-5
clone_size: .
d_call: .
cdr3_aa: CASSELSNQPQHF
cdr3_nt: TGTGCCAGCAGTGAACTAAGCAATCAGCCCCAGCATTTT

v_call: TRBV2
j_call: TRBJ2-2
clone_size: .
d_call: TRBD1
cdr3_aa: CASNRQGASNTGELFF
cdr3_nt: TGTGCCAGCAACCGACAGGGGGCATCGAACACCGGGGAGCTGTTTTTT

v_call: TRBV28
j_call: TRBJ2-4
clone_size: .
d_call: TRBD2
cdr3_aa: CASSRAGGTKNIQYF
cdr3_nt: TGTGCCAGCAGTAGGGCGGGAGGAACCAAAAACATTCAGTACTTC

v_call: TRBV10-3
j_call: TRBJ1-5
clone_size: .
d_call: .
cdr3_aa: CAISESRDTDQPQHF
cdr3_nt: TGTGCCATCAGTGAGTCCAGGGACACCGATCAGCCCCAGCATTTT

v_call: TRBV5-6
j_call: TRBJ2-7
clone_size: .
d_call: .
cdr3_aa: CASSLGISADPYEQYF
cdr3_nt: TGTGCCAGCAGCCTCGGGATAAGTGCGGATCCCTACGAGCAGTACTTC

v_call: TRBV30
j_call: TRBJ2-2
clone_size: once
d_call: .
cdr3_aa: CAWSGLEVTGELFF
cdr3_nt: TGTGCCTGGAGTGGACTAGAAGTAACCGGGGAGCTGTTTTTT

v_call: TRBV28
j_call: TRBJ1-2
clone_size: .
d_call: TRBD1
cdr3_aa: CASSLTTHPHDRGNYGYTF
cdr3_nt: TGTGCCAGCAGTTTGACCACTCACCCCCATGACAGGGGTAACTATGGCTACACCTTC

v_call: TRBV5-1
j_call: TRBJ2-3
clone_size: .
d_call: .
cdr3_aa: CASSLLAPDTDTQYF
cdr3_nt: TGCGCCAGCAGCCTACTAGCTCCCGACACAGATACGCAGTATTTT

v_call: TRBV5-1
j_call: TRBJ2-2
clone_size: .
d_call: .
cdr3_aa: CASSLGPQYRNTGELFF
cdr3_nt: TGCGCCAGCAGCTTGGGGCCCCAGTACAGAAACACCGGGGAGCTGTTTTTT

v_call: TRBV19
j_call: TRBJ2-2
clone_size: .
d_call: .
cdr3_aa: CASSGGNSPGELFF
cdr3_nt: TGTGCCAGTAGTGGGGGGAACTCTCCCGGGGAGCTGTTTTTT

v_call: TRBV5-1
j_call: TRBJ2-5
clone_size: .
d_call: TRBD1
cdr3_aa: CASSSGTGPNQETQYF
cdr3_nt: TGCGCCAGCAGCTCGGGGACAGGACCGAACCAAGAGACCCAGTACTTC

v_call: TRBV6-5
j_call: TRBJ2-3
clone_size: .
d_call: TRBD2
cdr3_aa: CATREGHPDTQYF
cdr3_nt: TGTGCTACGCGGGAGGGCCACCCAGATACGCAGTATTTT

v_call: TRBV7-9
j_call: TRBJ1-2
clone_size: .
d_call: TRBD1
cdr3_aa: CASRSPPGTGGNYGYTF
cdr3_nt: TGTGCCAGCAGATCCCCCCCCGGGACAGGGGGGAACTATGGCTACACCTTC

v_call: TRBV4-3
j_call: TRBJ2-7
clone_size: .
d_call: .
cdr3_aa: CASSQDGRSYEQYF
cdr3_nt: TGCGCCAGCAGCCAAGATGGCAGATCCTACGAGCAGTACTTC

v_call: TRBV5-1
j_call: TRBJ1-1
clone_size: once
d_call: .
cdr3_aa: CASGRAGNTEAFF
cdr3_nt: TGCGCCAGCGGGCGGGCAGGGAACACTGAAGCTTTCTTT

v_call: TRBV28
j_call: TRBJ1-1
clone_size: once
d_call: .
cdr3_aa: CASLLTRTEGQGEAFF
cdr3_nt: TGTGCCAGCCTCCTAACCCGGACAGAGGGACAAGGTGAAGCTTTCTTT

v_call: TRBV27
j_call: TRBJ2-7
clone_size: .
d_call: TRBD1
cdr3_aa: CASRGTANYEQYF
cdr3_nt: TGTGCCAGCAGAGGGACAGCAAACTACGAGCAGTACTTC